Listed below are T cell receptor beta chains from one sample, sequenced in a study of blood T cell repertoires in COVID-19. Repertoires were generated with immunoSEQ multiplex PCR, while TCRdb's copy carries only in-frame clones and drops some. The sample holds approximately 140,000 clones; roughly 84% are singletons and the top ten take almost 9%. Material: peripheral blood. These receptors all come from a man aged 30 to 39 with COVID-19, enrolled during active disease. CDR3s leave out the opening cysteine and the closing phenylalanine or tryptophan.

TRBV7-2 ASSSTGYEQY
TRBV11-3 ASSSGQGNNIQY
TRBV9 ASSGRQGTFSTEAF
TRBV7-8 ASGHWTGNTGELF
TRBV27 ASRPQQRLNGYT
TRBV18 ASSPFSSSGQPNYGYT
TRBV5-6 ASSWRQGGVVGELF
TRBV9 ASSVNSREI
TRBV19 ASSIQQSSYEQY
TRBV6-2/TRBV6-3 ASSYLGGSEKLF
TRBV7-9 ASSSDRGRGTEAF
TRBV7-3 ASSTGDRAEAF
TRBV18 ASSPDRSEAGEKLF
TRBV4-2 ASSQGPGKPQETQY
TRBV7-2 ASSLSLSFGTEAF
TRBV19 ASSLSRTGDQPQH
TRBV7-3 ASSLGQDQPQH
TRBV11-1 ASSLEPGRTEAF
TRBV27 ASSLSVRRRGGTQY
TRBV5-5 ASSPTSFEQY
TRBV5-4 ASSLSGRAGDEQF
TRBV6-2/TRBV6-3 ASSSPRGSGTAYEQY
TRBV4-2 ASSQDSDSVNQPQH
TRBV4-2 ASSQDSGGAGNTIY
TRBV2 ASRVGGGSYEQY
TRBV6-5 ASSYQGGEAF
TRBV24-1 ATSDQGKREGWEQF
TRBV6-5 ASSPDTGLGEKLF
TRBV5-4 ASSLGGGGISYEQY
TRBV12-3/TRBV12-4 ASSLGLGYT
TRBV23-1 ASSLGLAGVPLYNEQF
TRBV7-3 ASSPGQGARNEQF
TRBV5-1 ASSLDGRPSTDTQY
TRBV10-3 AISDLYEQY
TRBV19 ASRPLDSKNQPQH
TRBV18 ASSYDRDGYT
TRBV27 ASGTNRVGEY
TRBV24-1 ATSDSGVAGEQY
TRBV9 ASSVGTGATSTDTQY
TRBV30 AWSPVRAQAF
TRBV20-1 SASDRNYGYT
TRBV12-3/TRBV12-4 ASSLGQGMTQY
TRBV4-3 ASSPTGSYEQY
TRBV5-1 ASSWGGSSGNTIY
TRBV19 ASSIEGERNPTYEQY
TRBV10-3 ATRTADNSPLH
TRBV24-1 ATSDQNRGNNEQF
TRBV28 ASGIAGASYNEQF
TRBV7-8 ASSLIGGTEAF
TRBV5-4 ASSSYGEQY
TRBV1 TSSQRNSGDFSGNTIY